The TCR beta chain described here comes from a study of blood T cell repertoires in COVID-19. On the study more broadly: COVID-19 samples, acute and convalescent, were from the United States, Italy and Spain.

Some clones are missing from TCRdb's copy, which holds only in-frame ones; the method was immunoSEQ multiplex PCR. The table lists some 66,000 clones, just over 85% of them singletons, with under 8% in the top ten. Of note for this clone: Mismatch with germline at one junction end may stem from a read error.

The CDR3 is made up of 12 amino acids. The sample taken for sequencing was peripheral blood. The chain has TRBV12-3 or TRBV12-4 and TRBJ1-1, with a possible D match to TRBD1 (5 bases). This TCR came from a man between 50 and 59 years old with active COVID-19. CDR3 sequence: CASSPLGTQTHF. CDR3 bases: TGTGCCAGCAGCCCTCTTGGGACTCAAACCCACTTT.